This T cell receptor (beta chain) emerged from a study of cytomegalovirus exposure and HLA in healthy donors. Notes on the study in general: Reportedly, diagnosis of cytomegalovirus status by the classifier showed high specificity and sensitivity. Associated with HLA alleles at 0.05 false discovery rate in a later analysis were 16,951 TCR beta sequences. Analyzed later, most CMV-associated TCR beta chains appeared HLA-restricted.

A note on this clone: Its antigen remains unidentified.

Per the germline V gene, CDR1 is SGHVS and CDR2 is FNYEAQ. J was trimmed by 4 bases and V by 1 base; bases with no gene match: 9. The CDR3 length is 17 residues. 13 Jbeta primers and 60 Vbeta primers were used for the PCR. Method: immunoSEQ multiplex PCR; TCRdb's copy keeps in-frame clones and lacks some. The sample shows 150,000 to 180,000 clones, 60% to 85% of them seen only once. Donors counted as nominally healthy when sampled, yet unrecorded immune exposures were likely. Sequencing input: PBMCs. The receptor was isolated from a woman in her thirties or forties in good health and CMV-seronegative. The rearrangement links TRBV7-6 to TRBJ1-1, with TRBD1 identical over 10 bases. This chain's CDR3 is CASSLGTGGFMGTEAFF. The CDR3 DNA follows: TGTGCCAGCAGCTTAGGGACAGGGGGTTTTATGGGCACTGAAGCTTTCTTT.